The 6 T cell receptor beta chains in this list originate from one sample, sequenced in a study of TIL therapy for anti-PD-1-resistant metastatic lung cancer. This was the immunoSEQ v3 assay. Measured with immunoSEQ multiplex PCR; TCRdb has only the in-frame clones, and not every one. The table records approximately 12,000 clones, over 70% of them present only once. The time point: pre-treatment sample, taken before nivolumab and TIL therapy. Here the sequenced sample was blood, taken at baseline. The receptors come from a person aged 25-80 years with non-small cell lung cancer.

This clone was detected a few times. This chain uses TRBV10-3 with TRBJ2-6, with 7 bases matching TRBD1. The V gene's germline CDR1 is ENHRY and CDR2 SYGVKD. The CDR3 sequence is 16 residues long. V trimming: 2 bases; J trimming: 0 bases; junction bases outside the gene matches: 1. The CDR3 DNA sequence: TGTGCCATCAGTGAGACAGGGGACTCTGGGGCCAACGTCCTGACTTTC. Protein product: CAISETGDSGANVLTF.

This chain links TRBV27 with TRBJ2-3; D might be TRBD2 (7 bases). The CDR3 runs to 14 residues. Germline V gene data show CDR1 as MNHEY and CDR2 as SMNVEV (reference sequence). V lost 2 bases, J lost 4 bases, and 10 bases lay in between. In DNA, the CDR3 is TGTGCCAGCAGTTTAGGGGGGGCCTCAGATACGCAGTATTTT. Its translation is CASSLGGASDTQYF.

This chain joins TRBV7-3 and TRBJ2-1; 9 positions agree with TRBD1. The CDR3 covers 14 residues. Germline loops: CDR1 SGHTA, CDR2 FQGTGA. The V segment lost 5 bases and the J segment 8 bases; nucleotides outside the gene matches: 7. CDR3 region: CASSAQGAGDEQFF. The CDR3 nucleotides read TGTGCCAGCAGCGCACAGGGGGCTGGGGATGAGCAGTTCTTC.

The chain recombines TRBV6-5 with TRBJ2-1; D is ambiguous. Germline CDR1 and CDR2: MNHEY and SVGAGI. The CDR3 consists of 15 residues. Trimming took 6 bases from V and 4 from J, leaving 16 bases between them. In DNA, the CDR3 is TGTGCCAGCAGCTTTAGGCCCCTCCTTTACAATGAGCAGTTCTTC. Encoded protein: CASSFRPLLYNEQFF.

This clone was detected a few times. V usage is TRBV6-4 and J usage is TRBJ2-1; D is ambiguous. The CDR3 sequence is 14 residues long. V lost 4 bases and J lost 9, with 16 bases in between. From germline, CDR1 is MRHNA and CDR2 SNTAGT. CDR3 amino acids: CASSAGGESSEQFF. As DNA, the CDR3 is TGTGCCAGCAGTGCGGGTGGGGAAAGTAGTGAGCAGTTCTTC.

The genes are TRBV5-4 and TRBJ2-5; D is undetermined. Trimming removed 0 bases from V and 5 bases from J, with 11 bases in between. Germline CDR1 and CDR2: SGHNT and YYREEE (reference sequence). The CDR3 has 14 residues. In DNA, the CDR3 is TGTGCCAGCAGCTTGGTGGCGGAGAGGGAGACCCAGTACTTC. Amino acids: CASSLVAERETQYF.